These 5 T cell receptor beta chains were all obtained from the same sample, sequenced in a study of T cell responses to AZD1222 COVID-19 vaccine. TCRdb's table, derived via immunoSEQ multiplex PCR, lists solely in-frame clones and lacks some. The data hold approximately 200,000 clones, with 90% to 95% observed a single time. The input for sequencing was peripheral blood, taken 28 days after the second AZD1222 dose. The source is an adult who received the AZD1222 COVID-19 vaccine.

A few counts support this clone. The rearrangement joins TRBV10-3 to TRBJ1-2, with a tentative D call TRBD1 (5 bases). V was shortened by 1 base and J by 6 bases, with 15 bases between the two germline ends. The CDR3 length is 15 residues. Germline V lookup: CDR1 ENHRY, CDR2 SYGVKD. The CDR3 sequence: CAISELKGTVNGYTF. The CDR3 DNA reads as TGTGCCATCAGTGAGTTAAAGGGGACTGTAAATGGCTACACCTTC.

The chain couples TRBV12-5 to TRBJ2-2; TRBD1 matches at 7 bases. Unmatched junction bases numbered 6, after V lost 7 bases and J lost 4 bases. CDR3 length: 14 residues. The germline gives CDR1 LGHNT, CDR2 FRNRAP. CDR3 nucleotide sequence: TGTGCTAGTGTTGGACAGGAGCCCACCGGGGAGCTGTTTTTT. It codes for CASVGQEPTGELFF.

The rearrangement links TRBV24-1 to TRBJ1-2; D not certain. Germline CDR1 reads KGHDR; CDR2 reads SFDVKD. The CDR3 has 14 amino acids. The V gene lost 3 bases and the J gene lost 8 bases, with 15 bases spanning the gap. CDR3 region: CATSDPRDWLGYTF. In nucleotides, the CDR3 is TGTGCCACCAGTGATCCAAGAGATTGGTTGGGCTACACCTTC.

Here the CDR3 reads CASKVRETQGQPQHF. The CDR3 DNA follows: TGTGCCAGCAAAGTCCGAGAAACCCAGGGTCAGCCCCAGCATTTT. V usage is TRBV6-5 and J usage is TRBJ1-5, with D possibly TRBD1 on 5 matching bases. Germline-derived CDR1 and CDR2 are MNHEY and SVGAGI. V lost 7 bases and J 6 bases, leaving 19 bases between the germline ends. CDR3 length: 15 residues.

J is TRBJ1-5 and V is TRBV6-5; D is unclear. This CDR3 is built from 15 residues. Trimming stripped 6 bases from V and 2 bases from J, with 14 bases between. Germline V gives CDR1 MNHEY, CDR2 SVGAGI. In DNA, the CDR3 is TGTGCCAGCAGCCCGTTGGGCTTGGGCAATCAGCCCCAGCATTTT. This gives the protein CASSPLGLGNQPQHF.